Listed below are T cell receptor beta chains from one sample, sequenced in a study of cytomegalovirus exposure and HLA in healthy donors. Some clones are missing from TCRdb's copy, which holds only in-frame ones; the method was immunoSEQ multiplex PCR. The sample gives 140,000 to 150,000 clones, under 90% of which show up once; approximately 2.7% is in the top ten. The sequenced material came from PBMCs. The receptor source for this set is a boy younger than 10 in good health and CMV-seronegative. CDR3s include the opening cysteine and the closing phenylalanine or tryptophan. The order of the fields is V gene, clone size, J gene, CDR3 protein. The listing skips clone size in some rows; elsewhere it reads once, few, many or a size class.

v_gene: TRBV5-1; abundance: -; j_gene: TRBJ2-7; CDR3aa: CASSFVRGLPYEQYF
v_gene: TRBV6-4; abundance: -; j_gene: TRBJ1-2; CDR3aa: CASSEQPGQTSGYTF
v_gene: TRBV27; abundance: -; j_gene: TRBJ2-1; CDR3aa: CASSFTGSSYNEQFF
v_gene: TRBV15; abundance: -; j_gene: TRBJ1-4; CDR3aa: CATSFTGTGNEKLFF
v_gene: TRBV4-1; abundance: once; j_gene: TRBJ2-7; CDR3aa: CASSQDSRPGAGYYEQYF
v_gene: TRBV28; abundance: once; j_gene: TRBJ2-5; CDR3aa: CASGKDGGETQYF
v_gene: TRBV7-3; abundance: -; j_gene: TRBJ2-3; CDR3aa: CASSFVPFGGTRTDTQYF
v_gene: TRBV4-1; abundance: -; j_gene: TRBJ2-1; CDR3aa: CASSERIPGTGPNNEQFF
v_gene: TRBV2; abundance: -; j_gene: TRBJ1-1; CDR3aa: CASSVQGPSIRAFF
v_gene: TRBV2; abundance: -; j_gene: TRBJ1-5; CDR3aa: CASLGHRSNQPQHF
v_gene: TRBV2; abundance: -; j_gene: TRBJ1-4; CDR3aa: CASIRAPTGGEKLFF
v_gene: TRBV6-1; abundance: -; j_gene: TRBJ1-5; CDR3aa: CASSRIHNQPQHF
v_gene: TRBV18; abundance: -; j_gene: TRBJ2-5; CDR3aa: CASSPTALETQYF
v_gene: TRBV4-2; abundance: -; j_gene: TRBJ2-3; CDR3aa: CASSLDQGVLTPDTQYF
v_gene: TRBV7-9; abundance: -; j_gene: TRBJ2-5; CDR3aa: CASSLEWSRETQYF
v_gene: TRBV2; abundance: -; j_gene: TRBJ2-1; CDR3aa: CASSGAGSEQFF
v_gene: TRBV27; abundance: -; j_gene: TRBJ2-2; CDR3aa: CASSVRLAYKPGELFF
v_gene: TRBV5-4; abundance: -; j_gene: TRBJ2-3; CDR3aa: CASTLGGRADTQYF
v_gene: TRBV4-2; abundance: -; j_gene: TRBJ2-7; CDR3aa: CASSLRTRGYEQYF
v_gene: TRBV13; abundance: -; j_gene: TRBJ2-3; CDR3aa: CASSTSGSTEDTQYF
v_gene: TRBV14; abundance: -; j_gene: TRBJ2-3; CDR3aa: CASSQSLAGSSTDTQYF
v_gene: TRBV4-2; abundance: -; j_gene: TRBJ2-3; CDR3aa: CASSQSTSGGVSDTQYF
v_gene: TRBV7-9; abundance: few; j_gene: TRBJ2-1; CDR3aa: CASSQEAGSYNEQFF